The 23 T cell receptor beta chains presented below share a single source sample, sequenced in a study of blood T cell repertoires in COVID-19. The repertoire was sequenced with immunoSEQ multiplex PCR; TCRdb's copy has only in-frame clones and lacks some. Of about 130,000 clones listed, roughly 79% were seen once; the top ten hold more than 15%. The sequenced sample was peripheral blood. All receptors derive from a man at least 80 years old with acute or convalescent COVID-19.

CDR3: CASSERNLGTVPSGSYNEQFF. Here the CDR3 DNA reads TGTGCCAGCAGTGAACGCAATCTTGGTACCGTCCCTAGCGGCTCCTACAATGAGCAGTTCTTC. The rearrangement uses TRBV6-1 and TRBJ2-1; 7 bases align to TRBD2. V lost 2 bases, J lost 0 bases, and 19 bases stayed unmatched. The CDR3 consists of 21 residues. Germline CDR1 is MNHNS and CDR2 is SASEGT.

The chain links TRBV28 to TRBJ1-4, with TRBD1 matching over 7 bases. Germline lookup yields CDR1 MDHEN and CDR2 SYDVKM. The CDR3 is made up of 14 amino acids. Trimming at V came to 6 bases and at J to 7 bases, leaving 8 bases not matched to a gene. CDR3 region: CASSPGDSREKLFF. In DNA form, the CDR3 reads TGTGCCAGCAGCCCTGGGGACAGTCGTGAAAAACTGTTTTTT.

The genes are TRBV11-2 and TRBJ2-5, with D perhaps TRBD1 (7 bases). The CDR3 spans 15 residues. CDR1 and CDR2 from the germline V gene are SGHAT and FQNNGV. The V end was cut by 4 bases, the J end by 5 bases, with 17 bases between. The CDR3 loop is CASSSLSRGAETQYF. The CDR3 nucleotides read TGTGCCAGCAGCTCTTTATCCAGGGGGGCGGAGACCCAGTACTTC.

The chain uses TRBV13 and TRBJ2-3, with 13 bases matching TRBD2. J was trimmed by 6 bases and V by 5 bases; bases with no gene match: 8. There are 16 residues in the CDR3. CDR1 and CDR2 from the germline V gene are PRHDT and FYEKMQ (reference sequence). The CDR3 loop reads CASSRTSGGHEDTQYF. As DNA, the CDR3 is TGTGCCAGCAGCAGGACTAGCGGGGGCCATGAGGATACGCAGTATTTT.

This chain joins TRBV6-6 and TRBJ2-2; perhaps TRBD1 as D (6 bases). Germline-derived CDR1 and CDR2 are MNHNY and SVGAGI (reference sequence). The CDR3 totals 15 residues. Trimming took 9 bases from V and 3 from J, leaving 17 bases between them. The CDR3 here is CASTSQGYDTGELFF. CDR3 coding DNA: TGTGCCAGTACCTCCCAGGGGTACGACACCGGGGAGCTGTTTTTT.

The chain carries TRBV19 and TRBJ1-5, with TRBD1 as a possible D gene (6 bases). Trimming cost V 5 bases and J 2 bases, with 13 bases left between them. Germline V lookup: CDR1 LNHDA, CDR2 SQIVND (reference sequence). This CDR3 has 15 amino acids. CDR3 amino acids: CASSDRDIRNQPQHF. CDR3 coding DNA: TGTGCCAGTAGTGACCGGGACATCCGCAATCAGCCCCAGCATTTT.

This rearrangement joins TRBV5-1 to TRBJ2-2; TRBD2 matches 10 bases. The germline V gene has CDR1 SGHRS and CDR2 YFSETQ. The CDR3 spans 17 residues. Trimming took 0 bases from V and 1 from J; bases not matched to a gene: 3. For the CDR3, the DNA is TGCGCCAGCAGCTTGGAACTAGCGGGGAGGAACACCGGGGAGCTGTTTTTT. The encoded protein is CASSLELAGRNTGELFF.

CDR3 loop: CASSQDRDRVYEQYF. The CDR3 DNA follows: TGTGCCAGCAGCCAAGACCGGGACAGGGTCTACGAGCAGTACTTC. The chain recombines TRBV3-1 (or the pseudogene TRBV3-2) with TRBJ2-7; 9 bases line up with TRBD1. The germline V gene has CDR1 LGHDT and CDR2 YNNKEL (reference sequence). CDR3 length: 15 residues. V shed 0 bases and J 3 bases; nucleotides not matched to a gene: 3.

This clone was counted a few times. This chain links TRBV27 with TRBJ2-1, with 10 bases fitting TRBD2. The CDR3 covers 17 residues. V lost 5 bases and J lost 5; bases outside the gene matches: 12. Germline values: CDR1 MNHEY, CDR2 SMNVEV (reference sequence). The DNA for the CDR3 is TGTGCCAGCAGTCTACGGACGGGACTAGCGAGCCACAATGAGCAGTTCTTC. Amino acids: CASSLRTGLASHNEQFF.

The chain combines TRBV7-3 with TRBJ2-3; 8 bases line up with TRBD2. With 3 bases clipped from V and 4 bases from J, the junction kept 12 bases outside the gene matches. The germline gives CDR1 SGHTA, CDR2 FQGTGA. The CDR3 length is 17 residues. The CDR3 DNA reads as TGTGCCAGCAGCTTCCTCTCCGGCGGGGGGAGGGCAGATACGCAGTATTTT. It specifies CASSFLSGGGRADTQYF.

The chain recombines TRBV18 with TRBJ1-5; TRBD1 matches 9 bases. Germline V gene lookup returns CDR1 KGHSH and CDR2 LQKENI. J gave up 7 bases and V 3 bases, and 4 bases lay outside the gene matches. CDR3 length equals 14 residues. The CDR3 bases are TGTGCCAGCTCACCGTCGACAGGGGGGCAGCCCCAGCATTTT. Its protein product is CASSPSTGGQPQHF. The whole variable domain, filled in from reference TRBV18 and TRBJ1-5, reads NAGVMQNPRHLVRRRGQEARLRCSPMKGHSHVYWYRQLPEEGLKFMVYLQKENIIDESGMPKERFSAEFPKEGPSILRIQQVVRGDSAAYFCASSPSTGGQPQHFGDGTRLSIL.

The V call is TRBV7-2, the J call TRBJ1-6, with D possibly being TRBD1 (6 bases). This CDR3 is built from 15 residues. Germline CDR1 is SGHTA and CDR2 is FQGNSA. Trimming removed 4 bases from V and 7 bases from J, with 14 bases in between. The CDR3, as DNA: TGTGCCAGCAGCTCAGTAGGACAGCCGAATTCACCCCTCCACTTT. This sequence encodes CASSSVGQPNSPLHF.

The sample holds a few counts of this clone. The chain has TRBV30 and TRBJ2-2; weak D call: TRBD1 (6 bases). The germline V gene has CDR1 GTSNPN and CDR2 SVGIG (reference sequence). The V and J ends lost 4 bases and 3 bases respectively, with 15 bases between them. The CDR3 runs to 15 residues. CDR3 amino acids: CAWTRGLGDTGELFF. DNA of the CDR3: TGTGCCTGGACCAGGGGTCTGGGTGACACCGGGGAGCTGTTTTTT.

CDR3 in amino acids: CASSYRYEQYF. DNA of the CDR3: TGTGCCAGCAGTTATCGGTACGAGCAGTACTTC. This chain connects TRBV6-2 or TRBV6-3 to TRBJ2-7; D remains ambiguous. The CDR3 has 11 amino acids. Trimming cost V 3 bases and J 4 bases, with 4 bases left between them. The germline V gene has CDR1 MNHEY and CDR2 SVGEGT.

The J gene is TRBJ2-1, the V gene TRBV5-8, with D uncertain. Between the trimmed V and J ends, which lost 5 bases and 3 bases, there was a span of 9 bases. The germline V gene has CDR1 SGHTS and CDR2 YDEGEE. The CDR3 sequence is 13 residues long. This chain's CDR3 is CASSPAYYNEQFF. DNA of the CDR3: TGTGCCAGCAGTCCTGCCTACTACAATGAGCAGTTCTTC. Full variable domain (rest looked up from reference TRBV5-8 and TRBJ2-1): EAGVTQSPTHLIKTRGQQATLRCSPISGHTSVYWYQQALGLGLQFLLWYDEGEERNRGNFPPRFSGRQFPNYSSELNVNALELEDSALYLCASSPAYYNEQFFGPGTRLTVL.

This sequence joins TRBV7-9 and TRBJ2-3; possibly TRBD1 for D (5 bases). CDR1 is SEHNR, CDR2 FQNEAQ, per germline (reference sequence). V was clipped by 5 bases and J by 0 bases, with 18 bases between them. CDR3 length: 17 residues. As DNA, the CDR3 is TGTGCCAGCAGCCGCGTTGGGGCAGACTCTAGCACAGATACGCAGTATTTT. It encodes CASSRVGADSSTDTQYF.

This clone was seen more than once but under ten times. The chain has TRBV7-2 and TRBJ2-1; 7 positions agree with TRBD1. Germline assignment: CDR1 SGHTA and CDR2 FQGNSA. The CDR3 has 14 residues. Trimming removed 2 bases from V and 5 bases from J; junction bases left unmatched: 3. This chain's CDR3 is CASSLSGQNNEQFF. CDR3 nucleotide sequence: TGTGCCAGCAGCTTATCGGGACAGAACAATGAGCAGTTCTTC. Variable domain in full (rest from reference TRBV7-2 and TRBJ2-1): GAGVSQSPSNKVTEKGKDVELRCDPISGHTALYWYRQSLGQGLEFLIYFQGNSAPDKSGLPSDRFSAERTGGSVSTLTIQRTQQEDSAVYLCASSLSGQNNEQFFGPGTRLTVL.

This chain uses TRBV5-5 with TRBJ2-5, with 8 bases fitting TRBD2. CDR1 and CDR2 (germline): SGHKS, YYEKEE (reference sequence). The CDR3 totals 15 residues. Trimming at V came to 2 bases and at J to 1 base, leaving 4 bases not matched to a gene. In DNA form, the CDR3 reads TGTGCCAGCAGCTTCGGGGGGGCGCGCCAAGAGACCCAGTACTTC. As protein: CASSFGGARQETQYF.

The rearrangement uses TRBV7-2 and TRBJ2-7; D possibly corresponds to TRBD1 (6 bases). This CDR3 spans 15 amino acids. Per the germline V gene, CDR1 is SGHTA and CDR2 is FQGNSA. With 1 base removed from V and 2 bases from J, the gap between germline ends came to 12 bases. Here the CDR3 reads CASSLDFSGAYEQYF. The CDR3 bases are TGTGCCAGCAGCTTAGATTTTTCAGGGGCCTACGAGCAGTACTTC.

The rearrangement uses TRBV11-2 and TRBJ2-1, with TRBD2 matching 12 bases. CDR3 length: 17 residues. The trim removed 3 bases at V and 9 bases at J, leaving 12 bases unmatched. Germline V gene data show CDR1 as SGHAT and CDR2 as FQNNGV. The CDR3 coding sequence is TGTGCCAGCAGCTTCCGGACTAGCGGGGCTCTAGGTGGTGAGCAGTTCTTC. This translates into CASSFRTSGALGGEQFF.

V usage is TRBV4-1 and J usage is TRBJ1-6, with unresolved D. V gave up 0 bases and J gave up 10 bases, with 7 bases separating them. This CDR3 has 13 amino acids. Germline V CDR1 and CDR2: MGHRA, YSYEKL. Here the CDR3 DNA reads TGCGCCAGCAGCCAAGATGGCCGATCACCCCTCCACTTT. Its protein is CASSQDGRSPLHF.

This clone was seen just once. The rearrangement links TRBV9 to TRBJ2-3, with a possible D match to TRBD2 (5 bases). The CDR3 extends over 13 amino acids. Germline V CDR1 and CDR2: SGDLS, YYNGEE. The germline V and J ends were trimmed by 0 bases and 11 bases, with 13 bases remaining between them. CDR3: CASSVDPGVGQYF. In nucleotides, the CDR3 is TGTGCCAGCAGCGTAGATCCCGGGGTCGGGCAGTATTTT.

The chain uses TRBV7-2 and TRBJ1-4; 7 bases are shared with TRBD1. The CDR3 length is 15 residues. Germline V gene lookup returns CDR1 SGHTA and CDR2 FQGNSA. The V gene end was trimmed by 5 bases and the J gene end by 3 bases; junction bases not matched to a gene: 6. CDR3: CASSLSGTANEKLFF. The CDR3 nucleotides are TGTGCCAGCAGCCTCTCCGGGACAGCTAATGAAAAACTGTTTTTT.